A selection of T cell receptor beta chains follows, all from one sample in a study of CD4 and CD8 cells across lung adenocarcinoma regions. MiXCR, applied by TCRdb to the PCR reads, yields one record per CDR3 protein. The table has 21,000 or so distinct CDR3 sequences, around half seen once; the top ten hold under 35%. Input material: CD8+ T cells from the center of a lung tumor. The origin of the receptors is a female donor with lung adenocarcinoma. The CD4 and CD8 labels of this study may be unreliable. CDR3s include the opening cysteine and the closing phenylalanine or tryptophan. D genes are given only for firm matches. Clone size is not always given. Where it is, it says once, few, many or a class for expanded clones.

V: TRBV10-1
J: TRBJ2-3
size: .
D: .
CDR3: CASKGRRAQDTQYF
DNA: TGCGCCAGCAAGGGCAGGCGAGCCCAAGATACGCAGTATTTT

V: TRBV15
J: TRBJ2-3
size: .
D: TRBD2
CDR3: CATSGIPGLALEDTQYF
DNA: TGTGCCACCAGCGGGATACCGGGACTAGCGTTGGAAGATACGCAGTATTTT

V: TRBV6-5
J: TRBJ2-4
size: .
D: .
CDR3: CASVAGLFDKDIQYF
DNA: TGTGCCAGCGTTGCGGGGCTGTTTGACAAAGATATTCAGTACTTC

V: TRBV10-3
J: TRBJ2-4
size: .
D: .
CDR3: CAGGTGGGDKNIQYF
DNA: TGTGCCGGGGGCACAGGGGGGGGGGACAAAAACATTCAGTACTTC

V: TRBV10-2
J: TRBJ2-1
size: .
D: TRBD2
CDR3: CASIPGTSGHNEQFF
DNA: TGCGCCAGCATCCCCGGGACTAGCGGTCACAATGAGCAGTTCTTC

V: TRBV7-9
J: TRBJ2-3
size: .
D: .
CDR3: CASSGTGPWTKNTQYF
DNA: TGTGCCAGCAGCGGCACGGGGCCTTGGACCAAAAACACGCAGTATTTC

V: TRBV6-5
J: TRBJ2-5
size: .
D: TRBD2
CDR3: CASSFSTGTSGEETQYF
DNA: TGTGCCAGCAGTTTTTCTACCGGGACTAGCGGGGAAGAGACCCAGTACTTC

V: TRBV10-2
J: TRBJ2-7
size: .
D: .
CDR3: CASSVFYSSYEQYF
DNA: TGCGCCAGCAGTGTGTTCTACAGCTCCTACGAGCAGTACTTC

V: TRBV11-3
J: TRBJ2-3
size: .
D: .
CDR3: CASSVGSGGSNRDTQYF
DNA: TGTGCCAGCAGCGTGGGCTCTGGGGGGAGTAACCGCGATACGCAGTATTTT

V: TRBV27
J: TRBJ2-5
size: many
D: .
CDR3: CASRPTRATGETQYF
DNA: TGTGCCAGCAGGCCAACTAGGGCAACCGGAGAGACCCAGTACTTC

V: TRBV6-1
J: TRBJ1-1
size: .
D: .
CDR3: CASRRGANTEAFF
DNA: TGTGCCAGCAGGAGGGGGGCGAACACTGAAGCTTTCTTT

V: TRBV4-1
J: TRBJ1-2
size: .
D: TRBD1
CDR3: CASSLQGGSDYGYTF
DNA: TGCGCCAGCAGCCTTCAGGGGGGCTCTGACTATGGCTACACCTTC

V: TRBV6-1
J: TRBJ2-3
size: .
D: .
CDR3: CASSGQGDTQYF
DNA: TGTGCCAGCAGTGGTCAGGGCGATACGCAGTATTTT

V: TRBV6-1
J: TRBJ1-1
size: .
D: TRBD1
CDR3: CASRKQDRVVSNGSTF
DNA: TGTGCCAGCAGGAAGCAGGACAGGGTTGTGAGCAATGGATCCACCTTT

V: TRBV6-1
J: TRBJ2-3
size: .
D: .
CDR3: CARGLKGRVQDTQYF
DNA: TGTGCCAGGGGCCTAAAAGGACGTGTCCAAGATACGCAGTACTTT

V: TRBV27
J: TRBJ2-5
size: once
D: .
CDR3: CASSSGVWDKNTQYF
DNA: TGTGCCAGCAGTTCAGGGGTATGGGACAAAAACACCCAGTACTTC

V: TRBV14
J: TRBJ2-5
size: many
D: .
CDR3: CASSQQLARQETQYF
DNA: TGTGCCAGCAGCCAACAACTAGCAAGGCAAGAGACCCAGTACTTC

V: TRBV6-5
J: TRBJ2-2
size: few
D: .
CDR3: CASSYSRGGGGTGELFF
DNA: TGTGCCAGCAGTTACTCGAGGGGGGGAGGAGGCACCGGGGAGCTGTTTTTT

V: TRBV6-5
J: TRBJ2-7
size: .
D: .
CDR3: CASSYQGGQNEQYF
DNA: TGTGCCAGCAGTTACCAGGGGGGCCAGAACGAGCAGTACTTC

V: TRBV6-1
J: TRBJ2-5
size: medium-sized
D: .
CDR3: CASSEGTGRKETQYF
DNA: TGTGCCAGCAGTGAGGGGACGGGACGAAAAGAGACCCAGTACTTC

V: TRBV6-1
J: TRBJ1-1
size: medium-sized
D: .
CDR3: CASSEFGVLNTEAFF
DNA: TGTGCCAGCAGTGAATTCGGGGTATTGAACACTGAAGCTTTCTTT

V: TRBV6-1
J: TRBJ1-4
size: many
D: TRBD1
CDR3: CASIQARTGPQGVNEKLFF
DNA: TGTGCCAGCATCCAAGCAAGGACAGGGCCCCAAGGGGTCAATGAAAAACTGTTTTTT

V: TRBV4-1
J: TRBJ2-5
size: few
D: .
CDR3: CASSLNKWETQYF
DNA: TGCGCCAGCAGCCTCAACAAATGGGAGACCCAGTACTTC

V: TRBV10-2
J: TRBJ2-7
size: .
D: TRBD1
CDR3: CASTETGTTNEQYF
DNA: TGCGCCAGCACTGAGACAGGGACAACCAACGAGCAGTACTTC

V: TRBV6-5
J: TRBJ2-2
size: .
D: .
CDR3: CASSYNGGELFF
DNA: TGTGCCAGCAGTTACAACGGAGGGGAGCTGTTTTTT

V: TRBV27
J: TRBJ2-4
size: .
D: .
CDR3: CASRRSGPGSTDIQYF
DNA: TGTGCGAGCCGTCGATCGGGGCCGGGGTCCACAGACATTCAGTATTTC

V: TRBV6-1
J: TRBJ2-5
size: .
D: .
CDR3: CARHGGRDQETQYF
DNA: TGTGCGAGGCACGGGGGGCGAGACCAAGAGACCCAGTACTTC

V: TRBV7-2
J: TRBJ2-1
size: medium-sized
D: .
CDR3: CASSFGSGRGQFF
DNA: TGTGCCAGCAGCTTCGGTAGCGGAAGAGGTCAGTTCTTC

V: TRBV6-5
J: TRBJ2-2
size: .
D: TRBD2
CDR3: CASSSSWTSGVSGELFF
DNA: TGTGCCAGCAGCTCCTCGTGGACTAGCGGAGTCTCCGGGGAGCTGTTTTTT

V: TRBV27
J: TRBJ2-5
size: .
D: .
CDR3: CASSPGPETQYF
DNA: TGTGCCAGCAGCCCAGGCCCAGAGACCCAGTACTTT

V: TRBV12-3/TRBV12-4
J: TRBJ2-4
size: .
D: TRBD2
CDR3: CASSIGGSDQDIQYF
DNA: TGTGCCAGCAGCATCGGGGGGAGTGACCAAGACATTCAGTACTTC

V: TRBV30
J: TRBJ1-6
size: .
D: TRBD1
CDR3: CASARTGNSPLHF
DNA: TGTGCCTCCGCCCGGACAGGGAATTCACCCCTCCACTTT

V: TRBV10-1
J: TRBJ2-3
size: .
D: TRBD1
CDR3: CRSRGQRATDTQYF
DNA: TGCCGCAGCAGGGGACAGCGAGCCACAGATACGCAGTACTTT

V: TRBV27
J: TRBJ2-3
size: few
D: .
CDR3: CASRPGLGVTNTQYF
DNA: TGTGCCAGCAGGCCGGGGCTGGGAGTCACAAATACGCAGTACTTT

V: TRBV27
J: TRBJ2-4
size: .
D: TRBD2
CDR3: CASSRAGLGSTHTQYF
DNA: TGTGCCAGCAGTCGAGCGGGGCTGGGGTCCACACACACGCAGTACTTC

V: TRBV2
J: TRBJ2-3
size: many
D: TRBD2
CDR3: CASALAGYRTDTQYF
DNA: TGTGCCAGCGCGTTAGCGGGATACCGCACAGATACGCAGTATTTT

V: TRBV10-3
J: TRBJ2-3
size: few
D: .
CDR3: CAISDSTGPDTQYF
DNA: TGTGCCATCAGTGACAGTACAGGGCCAGATACGCAGTATTTT

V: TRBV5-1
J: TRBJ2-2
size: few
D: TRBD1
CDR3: CASSWSGTGDTGELFF
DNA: TGCGCCAGCAGCTGGTCCGGGACAGGGGACACCGGGGAGCTGTTTTTT

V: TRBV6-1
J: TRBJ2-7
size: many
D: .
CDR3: CAGATGRGQYF
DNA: TGTGCCGGTGCGACAGGACGAGGGCAGTACTTC

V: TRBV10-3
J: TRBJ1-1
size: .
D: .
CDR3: CAISEVRRMDTEAFF
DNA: TGTGCCATCAGTGAGGTACGAAGGATGGACACTGAAGCTTTCTTT

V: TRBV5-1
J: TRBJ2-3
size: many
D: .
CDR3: CASSLGSGAGPGNTDTQYF
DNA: TGCGCCAGCAGCTTGGGAAGCGGCGCGGGCCCGGGTAACACAGATACGCAGTATTTT

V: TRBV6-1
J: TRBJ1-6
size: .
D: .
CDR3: CASSEASGRGSSYNSPLHF
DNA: TGTGCCAGCAGTGAAGCGTCGGGACGGGGAAGCTCCTATAATTCACCCCTCCACTTT

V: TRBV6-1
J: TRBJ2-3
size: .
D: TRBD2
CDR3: CASSEWGGTSKNTQYF
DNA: TGTGCCAGCAGTGAGTGGGGCGGGACTAGCAAAAATACGCAGTATTTT

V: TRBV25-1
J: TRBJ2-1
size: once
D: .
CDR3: CASSDPRGAGETQFF
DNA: TGTGCCAGCAGTGATCCTAGGGGGGCCGGAGAGACCCAGTTCTTC

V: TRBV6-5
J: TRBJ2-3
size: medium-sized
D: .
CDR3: CASSSPGLSWKQYF
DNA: TGTGCCAGCAGTTCCCCCGGGTTGAGTTGGAAGCAGTATTTT

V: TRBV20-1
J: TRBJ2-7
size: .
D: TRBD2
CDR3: CSARARLAAYEQYF
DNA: TGCAGTGCTAGAGCACGACTAGCGGCCTACGAGCAGTACTTC

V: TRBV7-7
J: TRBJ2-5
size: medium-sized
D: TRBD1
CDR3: CASSPTGGGETQYF
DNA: TGTGCTAGCAGCCCGACAGGGGGCGGGGAGACCCAGTACTTC

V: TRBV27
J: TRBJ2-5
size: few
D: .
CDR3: CASSLGGWKTQYF
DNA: TGTGCCAGCAGTTTGGGAGGATGGAAGACCCAGTACTTC

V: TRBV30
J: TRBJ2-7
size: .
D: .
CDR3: CAWSVLRGAYEQYF
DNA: TGTGCCTGGAGTGTACTCAGGGGGGCATACGAGCAGTACTTC

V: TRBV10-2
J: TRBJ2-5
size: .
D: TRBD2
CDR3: CAGSGSGEGETQYF
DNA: TGCGCGGGCAGCGGGAGCGGGGAGGGAGAGACGCAGTACTTC

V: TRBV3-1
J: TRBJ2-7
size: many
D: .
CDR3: CASKSNYEQYF
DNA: TGTGCCAGCAAATCAAACTACGAGCAGTACTTC

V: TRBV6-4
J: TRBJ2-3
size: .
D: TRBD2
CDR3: CASRAGPLNTQYF
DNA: TGTGCCAGCAGAGCGGGACCCCTAAATACGCAGTATTTT

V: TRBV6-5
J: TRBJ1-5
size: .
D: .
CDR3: CASILDFNQPQHF
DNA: .

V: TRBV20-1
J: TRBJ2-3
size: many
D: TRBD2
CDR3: CSVPTSGLRDTQYF
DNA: TGCAGTGTCCCGACTAGCGGGCTGCGGGATACGCAGTATTTT